This T cell receptor (beta chain) was recorded in a study of cytomegalovirus exposure and HLA in healthy donors. Researchers ran the PCR with 60 Vbeta and 13 Jbeta primers. Sequenced by immunoSEQ multiplex PCR; TCRdb stores in-frame clones only, minus some. The table counts roughly 77,000 clones; roughly 5.1% lies in the top ten. CDR3 length: 16 amino acids. CDR1 is SGHTA and CDR2 is FQGNSA in the germline V gene. Deletions cut 1 base from V and 1 base from J, with 13 bases between. The sequence was collected from a man aged 30 to 39 in good health and CMV-seronegative. The sequencing input was PBMCs. The chain couples TRBV7-2 to TRBJ1-2; unclear D gene. The CDR3 sequence: CASSLGVRSYNYGYTF. The DNA of the CDR3 is TGTGCCAGCAGCTTAGGAGTCCGTAGCTATAACTATGGCTACACCTTC. The full variable domain, its missing parts supplied by reference TRBV7-2 and TRBJ1-2, is GAGVSQSPSNKVTEKGKDVELRCDPISGHTALYWYRQSLGQGLEFLIYFQGNSAPDKSGLPSDRFSAERTGGSVSTLTIQRTQQEDSAVYLCASSLGVRSYNYGYTFGSGTRLTVV.